This TCR beta chain was found in a study of Ad26.COV2.S vaccination and SARS-CoV-2 variants. Germline CDR1 is MRHNA and CDR2 is SNTAGT. The CDR3 is made up of 15 amino acids. The junction had 3 bases not matched to a gene; V was cut back by 2 bases and J by 2 bases. Using immunoSEQ multiplex PCR, the repertoire was profiled, and TCRdb retains in-frame clones only, with some absent. The profile shows fewer than 500,000 clones, around 91% of them singletons. Treatment reported: some 19 received Ad26.COV2.S at low or high dose, single or two shots; about 5 received placebo; per-sample allocation not given. Sampling happened 63 days after the first vaccine or placebo injection.

This clonotype originated in a person between 18 and 60 years old who received the Ad26.COV2.S COVID-19 vaccine or a placebo. The input for sequencing was peripheral blood, taken in a trial of Ad26.COV2.S vaccine versus placebo. The rearrangement joins TRBV6-4 to TRBJ2-3; TRBD2 aligns across 8 bases. CDR3 residues: CASSDAGGATDTQYF. The CDR3 nucleotides are TGTGCCAGCAGTGACGCGGGAGGCGCCACAGATACGCAGTATTTT.